This TCR beta chain was identified during a study of blood T cell repertoires in COVID-19. Study details: The samples span acute and convalescent COVID-19 from the United States, Italy and Spain. T cells, B-cell-depleted T cells, or PBMCs supplied cDNA or gDNA.

Original processing notes: It was from reference gene primer amplification that nucleated cell counts were estimated. Produced via immunoSEQ multiplex PCR; TCRdb's table is partial and in-frame only. The V and J calls and clone size were taken over from that table, and D and trimming were inferred from the DNA. The sample records 30,000 to 40,000 clones, 88% being singletons. This CDR3 is built from 18 residues. V was pared by 0 bases and J by 4 bases, with 13 bases of the junction left unmatched. Germline V lookup: CDR1 LGHNA, CDR2 YSLEER. This chain joins TRBV4-3 and TRBJ2-5, with 8 positions matching TRBD2. Input material: peripheral blood. The origin of this receptor is a human donor with active COVID-19. The donor label of this sample is uncertain. CDR3 residues: CASSQDRQVAGIRETQYF. The DNA of the CDR3 is TGCGCCAGCAGCCAAGATCGACAAGTAGCGGGGATTCGAGAGACCCAGTACTTC.